The entry below gives a single T cell receptor (beta chain) sequence along with its context. Its antigen is not identified. This sample was included in a study of CD8 T cells in ankylosing spondylitis. The study, taken as a whole, reports: In peripheral blood, disease-linked CD8+ clones occurred at relatively low frequencies. Some motif variants had been reported before (in reactive arthritis synovial fluid and blood). Reportedly, matched ankylosing spondylitis synovial fluid was significantly enriched for disease-linked clones.

Germline CDR1 reads DFQATT; CDR2 reads SNEGSKA (reference sequence). CDR3 size: 15 residues. V shed 6 bases, J shed 0 bases, and the junction held 7 bases outside the gene matches. Construction of TCR beta libraries was performed using quantitative 5'-RACE with molecular barcodes. TCRdb analysed the 5' RACE reads with MiXCR anew, one entry per CDR3 protein. The sample has about 340,000 distinct CDR3 sequences, 20% seen once. Specimen: blood, either unsorted or a sorted T cell fraction (not recorded which). The TCR was taken from a male donor with ankylosing spondylitis or in good health (not recorded which). This rearrangement joins TRBV20-1 to TRBJ2-3; 9 bases align to TRBD2. CDR3 residues: CSAIAGADSTDTQYF. Written as DNA, the CDR3 is TGCAGTGCAATAGCGGGGGCGGATAGCACAGATACGCAGTATTTT.